This T cell receptor (beta chain) stems from a study of Ad26.COV2.S vaccination and SARS-CoV-2 variants listed by TCRdb under 2021. Background for the entire study: Donors in the vaccine arm were drawn from COV1001, a phase I-IIa trial of Ad26.COV2.S in healthy adults that was multicentre, randomized, double-blind and placebo-controlled. Ad26.COV2.S was administered intramuscularly at 5 x 10^10 or 1 x 10^11 viral particles, either as a single shot or as two shots given 56 days apart. TCRbeta repertoire sequencing served as the tool for gauging how specific and how broad the SARS-CoV-2-reactive T cell receptors were following Ad26.COV2.S vaccination. The TCR-sequenced set comprised approximately 32 samples: around 20 Ad26.COV2.S vaccine recipients, 5 placebo recipients and 8 SARS-CoV-2 convalescent individuals. Trial participants were randomized into five groups of five: low-dose or high-dose Ad26.COV2.S given once or twice, or placebo on both occasions. Investigators did not know the trial group allocation while performing experiments and assessing outcomes.

General findings and caveats noted by the study authors: According to the authors, total T cell responses may have been underestimated by the TCR breadth and depth analyses. The study was not powered for comparison of responses between vaccine doses or regimens. Non-spike TCR breadth was comparable between vaccine and placebo recipients, consistent with the vaccine containing only spike. After vaccination, spike-specific CD8+ and CD4+ T cell responses were reported to show substantial breadth. Compared with placebo recipients, Ad26.COV2.S recipients showed higher spike-specific TCR breadth (P = 0.0014).

Per the publication, the treatment or condition label means: 19 received Ad26.COV2.S at low or high dose, single or two shots; 5 received placebo; per-sample allocation not given. Repertoires of vaccine and placebo recipients were sequenced from samples taken on day 63 after the first injection. Cohort 1b enrolled about two dozen adults aged 18-55 years at a single site in Boston, USA, between 29 July and 7 August 2020. Ad26.COV2.S was a replication-incompetent adenovirus type 26 vector that expressed a prefusion-stabilized SARS-CoV-2 spike protein derived from the original Wuhan strain. The immunoSEQ Assay was the method used to sequence TCRbeta CDR3 regions. After extraction, genomic DNA underwent amplification by bias-controlled multiplex PCR, followed by high-throughput sequencing. Processing in the source paper ran as follows. To quantify the absolute abundance of every unique TCRbeta CDR3 region, sequences were collapsed and filtered. T cell fraction was estimated by normalization of TCRbeta template counts to usable DNA, with usable DNA being measured through amplification of reference genes present in all nucleated cells. Repertoire TCRs were annotated as SARS-CoV-2-specific by exact matching of V gene, CDR3 amino acid sequence and J gene to a known reactive TCR set. The reference SARS-CoV-2 TCR set was derived from MIRA and filtered for enrichment in COVID-19-positive ImmuneCODE repertoires, a step that removed public or cross-reactive TCRs. Based on the MIRA antigens, annotated TCRs were further analysed at the level of specific ORF or position within ORF. Breadth was defined as annotated unique rearrangements over total unique productive rearrangements; depth was the summed frequency of those rearrangements. TCR breadth was compared between groups using two-sided Wilcoxon rank-sum tests. TCRdb carries this immuneACCESS record with in-frame sequences only. Its versions omit some clonotypes, under half of them owing to an unresolved V gene in the studies checked, with the rest unexplained. Clonal size and the V and J genes are those of that table, whereas D and trimming came from the DNA. The sample table records about 680,000 clones; about 90% of these occur just once. The top ten clones comprise over 1.3% of the sample.

A remark on this clone: The antigen this receptor binds is unknown. There are no base qualities to consult, and no much larger clone falls within one base.

Relative to germline, V is 5 bases shorter and J is 7 bases shorter, with 17 bases between their ends. The cysteine opens and the phenylalanine closes a CDR3 of 14 amino acids. Just the 42-base CDR3 DNA is kept, in frame starting at base 1. CDR1 and CDR2, per the germline V gene (reference sequence), are SEHNR and FQNEAQ. This clonotype was sampled from a person between 18 and 65 years old who received the Ad26.COV2.S COVID-19 vaccine or a placebo. The chain is assembled from TRBV7-9 and TRBJ1-1; D gene: possibly TRBD1, on 6 matching bases. Sample: peripheral blood, taken in a trial of Ad26.COV2.S vaccine versus placebo. The DNA sequence is given as TGTGCCAGCAGCCTCCACATGGGGACATATGAAGCTTTCTTT. Its amino acids are CASSLHMGTYEAFF.